This T cell receptor (beta chain) was captured by sequencing in a study of T-cell memory formation after mild COVID-19. Trimming took 5 bases from V and 2 from J, leaving 15 bases between them. CDR1 SGHVS and CDR2 FNYEAQ come from the germline V gene. CDR3 length: 16 residues. MiXCR, applied by TCRdb to the 5' RACE reads, yields one record per CDR3 protein. The sample has 140,000 or so distinct CDR3 sequences, 14% to 15% seen once. This receptor was identified in an adult woman who had mild COVID-19 (a few samples of this study predate the infection). Cell type and time point are not known. This chain connects TRBV7-6 to TRBJ2-2, with TRBD1 as a possible D gene (5 bases). The sequencing sample was made of PBMCs or a T cell subset sorted from them (not recorded which). The CDR3: CASSPKTRGNTGELFF. CDR3 coding DNA: TGTGCCAGCAGCCCAAAGACAAGGGGAAACACCGGGGAGCTGTTTTTT.